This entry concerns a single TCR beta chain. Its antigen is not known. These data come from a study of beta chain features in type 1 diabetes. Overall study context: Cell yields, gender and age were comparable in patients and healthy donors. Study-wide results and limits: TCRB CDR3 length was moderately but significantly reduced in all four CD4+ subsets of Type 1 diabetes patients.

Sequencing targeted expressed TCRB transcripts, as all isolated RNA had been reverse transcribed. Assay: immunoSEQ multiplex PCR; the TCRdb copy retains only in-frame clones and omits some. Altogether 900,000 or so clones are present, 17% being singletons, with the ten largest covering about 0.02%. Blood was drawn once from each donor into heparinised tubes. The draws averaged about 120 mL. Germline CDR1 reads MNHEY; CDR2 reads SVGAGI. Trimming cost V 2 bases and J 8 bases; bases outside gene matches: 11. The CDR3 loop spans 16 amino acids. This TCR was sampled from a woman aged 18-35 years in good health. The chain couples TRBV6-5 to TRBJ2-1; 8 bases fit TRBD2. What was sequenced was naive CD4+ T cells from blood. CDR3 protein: CASSYHVGLVLYEQFF. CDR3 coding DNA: TGTGCCAGCAGTTACCACGTGGGACTAGTCCTCTATGAGCAGTTCTTC.